This T cell receptor beta chain is from a study of OX40 agonist ivuxolimab in advanced cancers. About the study: Partial responses occurred in Three dose-escalation patients, one with hepatocellular carcinoma and two with cutaneous melanoma.

Generated by immunoSEQ multiplex PCR, the TCRdb table keeps only in-frame clones and is missing some. The sample has 80,000 or so clones, about nine tenths seen once; the top ten hold more than 0.3%. The CDR3 has 15 amino acids. Per germline, CDR1 MDHEN and CDR2 SYDVKM. V was clipped by 5 bases and J by 5 bases; unmatched bases: 10. This clone came up once. Sequencing was performed on CD4+ or CD8+ T cells sorted from blood, taken in a trial of the OX40 agonist ivuxolimab. This receptor was obtained from an adult with an advanced solid tumor such as melanoma, head and neck, liver or kidney cancer. The chain couples TRBV28 to TRBJ2-7, with TRBD1 identical over 9 bases. The CDR3 nucleotides read TGTGCCAGCAGTGAGCCGGGACAGGGTACCAACGAGCAGTACTTC. Translation gives CASSEPGQGTNEQYF.